This T cell receptor beta chain was documented in a study of blood T cell repertoires in COVID-19. Study context: Some COVID-19 samples were acute and others convalescent; all came from the United States, Italy and Spain. T cells, B-cell-depleted T cells, or PBMCs provided the cDNA or gDNA that served as material.

Per the original data handling: Reference gene primer amplification in the assay estimated nucleated cell counts. Method: immunoSEQ multiplex PCR; TCRdb's copy keeps in-frame clones and lacks some. That table furnishes V, J and clone size, whereas the DNA furnished D and trimming. The table lists approximately 250,000 clones, roughly nine tenths of them singletons. This TCR was recovered from a middle-aged man with active or convalescent COVID-19. The sample consisted of peripheral blood.

CDR3: CASMATGGYEQYF. The CDR3 region has the DNA TGTGCCAGTATGGCGACAGGAGGCTACGAGCAGTACTTC. The chain recombines TRBV19 with TRBJ2-7, with D tentatively TRBD1 (6 bases). The length of the CDR3 is 13 residues. The germline CDR1 and CDR2 sequences are LNHDA and SQIVND (reference sequence). Between the trimmed V and J ends, which lost 7 bases and 3 bases, there was a span of 13 bases.